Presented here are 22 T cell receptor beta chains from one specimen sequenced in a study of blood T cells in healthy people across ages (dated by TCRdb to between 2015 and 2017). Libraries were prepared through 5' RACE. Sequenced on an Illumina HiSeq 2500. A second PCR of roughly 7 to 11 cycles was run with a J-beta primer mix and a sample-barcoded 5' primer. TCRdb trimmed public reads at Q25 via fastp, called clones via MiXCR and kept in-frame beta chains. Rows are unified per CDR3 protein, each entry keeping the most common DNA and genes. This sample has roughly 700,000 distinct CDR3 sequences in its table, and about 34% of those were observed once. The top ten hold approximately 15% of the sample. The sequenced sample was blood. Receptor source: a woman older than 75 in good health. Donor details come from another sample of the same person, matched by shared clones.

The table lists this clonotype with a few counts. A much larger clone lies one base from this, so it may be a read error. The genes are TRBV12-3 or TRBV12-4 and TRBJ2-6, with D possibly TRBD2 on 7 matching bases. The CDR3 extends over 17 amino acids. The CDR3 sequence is CASSSEGGASGANVRTF. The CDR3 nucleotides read TGTGCCAGCAGTTCCGAGGGGGGGGCCTCTGGGGCCAACGTCCGGACTTTC.

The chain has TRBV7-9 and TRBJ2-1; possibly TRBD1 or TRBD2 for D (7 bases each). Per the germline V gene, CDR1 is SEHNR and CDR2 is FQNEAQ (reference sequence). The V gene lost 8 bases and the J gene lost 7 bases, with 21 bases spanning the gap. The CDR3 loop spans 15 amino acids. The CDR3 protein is CASDTAGGGQNEQFF. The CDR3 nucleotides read TGTGCCAGCGACACCGCAGGGGGGGGGCAGAATGAGCAGTTCTTC.

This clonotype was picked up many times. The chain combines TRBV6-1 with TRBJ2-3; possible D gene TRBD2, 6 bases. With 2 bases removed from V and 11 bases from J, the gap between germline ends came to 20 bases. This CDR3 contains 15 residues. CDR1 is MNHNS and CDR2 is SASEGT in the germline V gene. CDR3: CASSELGRWAGMQYF. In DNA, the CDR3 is TGTGCCAGCAGTGAATTAGGACGTTGGGCGGGGATGCAGTATTTT.

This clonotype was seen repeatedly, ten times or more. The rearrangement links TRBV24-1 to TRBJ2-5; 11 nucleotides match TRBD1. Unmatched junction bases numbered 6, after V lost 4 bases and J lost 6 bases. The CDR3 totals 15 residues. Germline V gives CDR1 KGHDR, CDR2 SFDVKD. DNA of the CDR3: TGTGCCACCAGTGACCCTGGGACAGGGGGACAGACCCAGTACTTC. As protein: CATSDPGTGGQTQYF.

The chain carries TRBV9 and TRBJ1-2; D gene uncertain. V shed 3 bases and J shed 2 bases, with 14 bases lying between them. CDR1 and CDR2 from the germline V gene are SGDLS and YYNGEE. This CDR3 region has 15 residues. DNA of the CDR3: TGTGCCAGCAGCGAGGAGTCTAGTCCCAACTATGGCTACACCTTC. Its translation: CASSEESSPNYGYTF.

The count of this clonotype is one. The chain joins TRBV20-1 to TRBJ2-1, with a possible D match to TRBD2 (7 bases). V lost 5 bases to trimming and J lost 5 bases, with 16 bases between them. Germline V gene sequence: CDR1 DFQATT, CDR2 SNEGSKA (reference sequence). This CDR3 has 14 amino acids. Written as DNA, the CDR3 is TGCAGTGCTCCCCCTTTGGGGGGGCACAATGAGCAGTTCTTC. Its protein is CSAPPLGGHNEQFF.

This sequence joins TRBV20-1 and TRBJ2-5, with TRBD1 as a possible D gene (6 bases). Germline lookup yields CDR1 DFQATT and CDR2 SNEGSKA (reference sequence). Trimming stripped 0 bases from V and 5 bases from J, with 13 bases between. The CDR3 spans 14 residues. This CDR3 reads CSARDNRVGETQYF. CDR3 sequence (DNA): TGCAGTGCTAGAGATAACAGGGTAGGGGAGACCCAGTACTTC.

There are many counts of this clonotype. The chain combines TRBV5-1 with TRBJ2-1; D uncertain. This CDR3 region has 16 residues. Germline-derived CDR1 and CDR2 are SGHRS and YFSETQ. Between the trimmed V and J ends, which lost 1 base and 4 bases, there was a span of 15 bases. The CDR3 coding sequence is TGCGCCAGCAGCTTGTCCGTGGGGTTTCAGTACAATGAGCAGTTCTTC. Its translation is CASSLSVGFQYNEQFF.

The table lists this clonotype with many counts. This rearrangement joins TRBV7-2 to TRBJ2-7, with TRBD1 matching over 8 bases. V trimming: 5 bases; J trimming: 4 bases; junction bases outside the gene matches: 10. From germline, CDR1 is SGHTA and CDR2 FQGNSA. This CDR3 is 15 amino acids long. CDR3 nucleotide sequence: TGTGCCAGCAGCCTGGCCGGGACAGGTTCATACGAGCAGTACTTC. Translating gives CASSLAGTGSYEQYF.

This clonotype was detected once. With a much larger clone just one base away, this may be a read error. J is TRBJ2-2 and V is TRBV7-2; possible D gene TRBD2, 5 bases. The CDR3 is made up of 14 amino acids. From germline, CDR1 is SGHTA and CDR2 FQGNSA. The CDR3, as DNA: TGTGCCAGCTCCCTGGGCGGATCCACCGGGGAGCGGTTTTTT. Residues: CASSLGGSTGERFF. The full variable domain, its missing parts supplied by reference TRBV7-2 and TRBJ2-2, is GAGVSQSPSNKVTEKGKDVELRCDPISGHTALYWYRQSLGQGLEFLIYFQGNSAPDKSGLPSDRFSAERTGGSVSTLTIQRTQQEDSAVYLCASSLGGSTGERFFGEGSRLTVL.

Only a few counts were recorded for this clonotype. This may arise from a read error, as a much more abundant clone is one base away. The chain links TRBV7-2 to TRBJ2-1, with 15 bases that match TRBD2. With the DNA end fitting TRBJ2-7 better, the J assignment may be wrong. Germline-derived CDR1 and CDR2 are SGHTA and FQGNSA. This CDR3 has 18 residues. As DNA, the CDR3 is TGTGCCAGCAGCCTGGGACTAGCGGGGGGCGGTTCCTACAATGAGCAGTACTTC. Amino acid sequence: CASSLGLAGGGSYNEQYF.

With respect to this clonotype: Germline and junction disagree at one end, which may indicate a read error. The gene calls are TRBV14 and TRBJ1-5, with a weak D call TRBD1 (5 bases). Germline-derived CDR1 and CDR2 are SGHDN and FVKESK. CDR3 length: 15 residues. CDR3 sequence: CASSQGDPTNQPQHF. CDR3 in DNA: TGTGCCAGCAGTCAAGGGGACCCTACAAATCAGCCCCAGCATTTT.

This CDR3 is CASSLEQGRTEAFF. Here the CDR3 DNA reads TGCGCCAGCAGCTTGGAACAGGGTAGAACTGAAGCTTTCTTT. The rearrangement joins TRBV5-1 to TRBJ1-1; the D gene is possibly TRBD1 (6 bases). Germline lookup yields CDR1 SGHRS and CDR2 YFSETQ. The CDR3 is 14 residues long. V gave up 0 bases and J gave up 5 bases, with 11 bases separating them. Complete variable domain (other parts from reference TRBV5-1 and TRBJ1-1): KAGVTQTPRYLIKTRGQQVTLSCSPISGHRSVSWYQQTPGQGLQFLFEYFSETQRNKGNFPGRFSGRQFSNSRSEMNVSTLELGDSALYLCASSLEQGRTEAFFGQGTRLTVV.

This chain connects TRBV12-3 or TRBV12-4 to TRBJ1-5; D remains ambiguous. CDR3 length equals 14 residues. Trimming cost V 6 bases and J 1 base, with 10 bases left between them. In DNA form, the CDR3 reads TGTGCCAGCAGAAATTCGGGGAGCAATCAGCCCCAGCATTTT. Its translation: CASRNSGSNQPQHF.

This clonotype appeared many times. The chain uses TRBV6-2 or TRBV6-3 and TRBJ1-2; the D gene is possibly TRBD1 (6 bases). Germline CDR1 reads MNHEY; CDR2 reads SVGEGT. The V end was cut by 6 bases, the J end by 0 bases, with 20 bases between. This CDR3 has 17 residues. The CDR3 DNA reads TGTGCCAGCAGCACACCTACGGACAGCATCGCTAACTATGGCTACACCTTC. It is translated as CASSTPTDSIANYGYTF.

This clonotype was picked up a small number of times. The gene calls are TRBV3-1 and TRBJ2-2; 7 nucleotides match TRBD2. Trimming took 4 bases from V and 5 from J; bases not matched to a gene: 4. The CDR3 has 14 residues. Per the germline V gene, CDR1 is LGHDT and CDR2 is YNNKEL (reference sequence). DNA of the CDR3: TGTGCCAGCAGCCGAGCGGGGCTTACCGGGGAGCTGTTTTTT. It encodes CASSRAGLTGELFF.

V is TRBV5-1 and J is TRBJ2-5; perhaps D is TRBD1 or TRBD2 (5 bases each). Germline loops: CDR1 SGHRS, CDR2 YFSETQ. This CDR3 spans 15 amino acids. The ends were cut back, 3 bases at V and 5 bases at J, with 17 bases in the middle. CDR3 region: CASSWGRNVQETQYF. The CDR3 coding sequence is TGCGCCAGCAGCTGGGGACGGAACGTCCAGGAGACCCAGTACTTC. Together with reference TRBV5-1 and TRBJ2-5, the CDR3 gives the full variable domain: KAGVTQTPRYLIKTRGQQVTLSCSPISGHRSVSWYQQTPGQGLQFLFEYFSETQRNKGNFPGRFSGRQFSNSRSEMNVSTLELGDSALYLCASSWGRNVQETQYFGPGTRLLVL.

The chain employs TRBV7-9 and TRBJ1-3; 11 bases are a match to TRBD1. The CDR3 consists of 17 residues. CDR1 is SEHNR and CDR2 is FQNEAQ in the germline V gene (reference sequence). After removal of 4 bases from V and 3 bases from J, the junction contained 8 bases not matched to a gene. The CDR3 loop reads CASSSSDRGRNGNTIYF. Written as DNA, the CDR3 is TGTGCCAGCAGCTCTTCGGACAGGGGGCGAAATGGAAACACCATATATTTT.

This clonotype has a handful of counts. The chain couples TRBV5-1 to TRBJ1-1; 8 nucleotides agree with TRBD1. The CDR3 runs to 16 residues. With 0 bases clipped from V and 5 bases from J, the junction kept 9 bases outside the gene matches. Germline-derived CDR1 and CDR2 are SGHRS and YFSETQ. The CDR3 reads CASSLVPGGRRTEAFF. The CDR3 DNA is TGCGCCAGCAGCTTGGTTCCAGGGGGCAGACGAACTGAAGCTTTCTTT.

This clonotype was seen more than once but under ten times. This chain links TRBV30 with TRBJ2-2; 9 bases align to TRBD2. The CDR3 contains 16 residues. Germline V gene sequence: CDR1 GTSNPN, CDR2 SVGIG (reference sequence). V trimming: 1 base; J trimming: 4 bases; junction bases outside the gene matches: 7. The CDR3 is CAWSAGLATFTGELFF. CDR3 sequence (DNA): TGTGCCTGGAGTGCCGGACTAGCGACTTTCACCGGGGAGCTGTTTTTT.

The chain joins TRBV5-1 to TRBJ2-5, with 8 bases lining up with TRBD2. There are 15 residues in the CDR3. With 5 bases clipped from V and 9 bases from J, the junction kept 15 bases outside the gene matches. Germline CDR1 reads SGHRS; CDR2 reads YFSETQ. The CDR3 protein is CASSLSTSGTESQYF. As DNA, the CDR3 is TGCGCCAGCAGTCTAAGTACTAGCGGAACGGAGTCCCAGTACTTC.

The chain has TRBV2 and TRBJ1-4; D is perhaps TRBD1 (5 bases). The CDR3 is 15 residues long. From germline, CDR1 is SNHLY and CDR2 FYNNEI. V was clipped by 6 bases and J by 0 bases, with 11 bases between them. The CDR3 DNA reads TGTGCCAGCAGATATCCGGGGGCAACTAATGAAAAACTGTTTTTT. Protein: CASRYPGATNEKLFF.